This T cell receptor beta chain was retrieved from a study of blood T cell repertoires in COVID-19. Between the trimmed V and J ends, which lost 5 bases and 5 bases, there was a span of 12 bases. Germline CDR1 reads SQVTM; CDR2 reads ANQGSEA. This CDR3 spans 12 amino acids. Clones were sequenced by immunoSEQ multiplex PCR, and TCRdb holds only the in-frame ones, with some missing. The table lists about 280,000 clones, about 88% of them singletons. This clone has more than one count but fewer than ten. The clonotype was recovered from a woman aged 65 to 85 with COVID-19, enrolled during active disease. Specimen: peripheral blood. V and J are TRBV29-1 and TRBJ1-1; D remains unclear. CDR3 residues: CSVSRWETEAFF. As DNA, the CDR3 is TGCAGCGTTAGTAGGTGGGAGACTGAAGCTTTCTTT.